These T cell receptor beta chains were read from a single sample in a study of Graves' ophthalmopathy and Graves' hyperthyroidism. TCRdb used MiXCR to reprocess the multiplex PCR reads, holding one entry per CDR3 protein. The table has under 800,000 distinct CDR3 sequences, 20% to 25% seen once. The sample comprised peripheral blood. These receptors were taken from a woman aged 18-29 years with stable Graves' hyperthyroidism. Some clones in this sample may be carry-over from other donors' samples. Both conserved end residues are part of each CDR3. Fields, in order: J gene, clone size, D gene, V gene, CDR3 protein, CDR3 DNA. The D gene is left open where the match is weak. The size of a clone is reported for some rows only, either as once, few or many, or as a class for expanded clones.

j_call: TRBJ2-7; clone_size: many; d_call: -; v_call: TRBV30; cdr3_aa: CALGREQYF; cdr3_nt: TGTGCCCTCGGCCGAGAGCAGTACTTC
j_call: TRBJ2-7; clone_size: many; d_call: TRBD2; v_call: TRBV19; cdr3_aa: CASSTASGIYEQYF; cdr3_nt: TGTGCCAGTAGTACAGCTAGCGGGATCTACGAGCAGTACTTC
j_call: TRBJ1-1; clone_size: -; d_call: TRBD1; v_call: TRBV12-3/TRBV12-4; cdr3_aa: CASNPQGENTEAFF; cdr3_nt: TGTGCCAGCAACCCACAGGGGGAAAACACTGAAGCTTTCTTT
j_call: TRBJ2-5; clone_size: many; d_call: TRBD1; v_call: TRBV4-3; cdr3_aa: CASSQGQGLETQYF; cdr3_nt: TGCGCCAGCAGCCAAGGACAGGGTTTGGAGACCCAGTACTTC
j_call: TRBJ2-7; clone_size: -; d_call: TRBD1; v_call: TRBV2; cdr3_aa: CASSRDRYEQYF; cdr3_nt: TGTGCCAGCAGTCGGGACAGATACGAGCAGTACTTC
j_call: TRBJ1-1; clone_size: once; d_call: -; v_call: TRBV6-2/TRBV6-3; cdr3_aa: CASRPREYTEAFF; cdr3_nt: TGTGCCAGCAGACCTAGGGAGTACACTGAAGCTTTCTTT
j_call: TRBJ1-5; clone_size: many; d_call: -; v_call: TRBV12-3/TRBV12-4; cdr3_aa: CASSLTPNQPQHF; cdr3_nt: TGTGCCAGCAGTCTTACACCGAATCAGCCCCAGCATTTT
j_call: TRBJ2-6; clone_size: many; d_call: TRBD1; v_call: TRBV19; cdr3_aa: CATATGAASGANVLTF; cdr3_nt: TGTGCCACGGCGACAGGGGCAGCCTCTGGGGCCAACGTCCTGACTTTC
j_call: TRBJ2-7; clone_size: -; d_call: -; v_call: TRBV6-1; cdr3_aa: CASSDREHNEQYF; cdr3_nt: TGTGCCAGCAGTGACAGGGAACACAACGAGCAGTACTTC
j_call: TRBJ2-5; clone_size: few; d_call: -; v_call: TRBV29-1; cdr3_aa: CSVGTWGSHETQYF; cdr3_nt: TGCAGCGTTGGCACCTGGGGTTCTCATGAGACCCAGTACTTC
j_call: TRBJ2-7; clone_size: many; d_call: TRBD2; v_call: TRBV12-3/TRBV12-4; cdr3_aa: CASTGTSGPYEQYF; cdr3_nt: TGTGCCAGCACTGGGACTAGCGGGCCCTACGAGCAGTACTTC
j_call: TRBJ2-7; clone_size: many; d_call: -; v_call: TRBV6-2/TRBV6-3; cdr3_aa: CASSYPPRQFYEQYF; cdr3_nt: TGTGCCAGCAGTTACCCCCCTCGGCAATTCTACGAGCAGTACTTC
j_call: TRBJ1-1; clone_size: many; d_call: -; v_call: TRBV5-1; cdr3_aa: CASRKGRNTEAFF; cdr3_nt: TGCGCCAGCAGAAAGGGAAGAAACACTGAAGCTTTCTTT
j_call: TRBJ1-2; clone_size: many; d_call: -; v_call: TRBV6-5; cdr3_aa: CASSWGTGLGYTF; cdr3_nt: TGTGCCAGCAGTTGGGGCACAGGGCTCGGCTACACCTTC
j_call: TRBJ1-1; clone_size: -; d_call: -; v_call: TRBV7-8; cdr3_aa: CASSLAARTEAFF; cdr3_nt: TGTGCCAGCAGCTTAGCTGCTCGCACTGAAGCTTTCTTT
j_call: TRBJ2-5; clone_size: many; d_call: -; v_call: TRBV28; cdr3_aa: CASSQREGETQYF; cdr3_nt: TGTGCCAGCAGCCAGAGAGAGGGAGAGACCCAGTACTTC
j_call: TRBJ1-5; clone_size: -; d_call: -; v_call: TRBV6-4; cdr3_aa: CASTLNGNQPQHF; cdr3_nt: TGTGCCAGCACCCTCAATGGCAATCAGCCCCAGCATTTT
j_call: TRBJ1-1; clone_size: many; d_call: -; v_call: TRBV10-3; cdr3_aa: CAISESIGRRTGNTEAFF; cdr3_nt: TGTGCCATCAGTGAGTCGATTGGGCGGAGGACGGGGAACACTGAAGCTTTCTTT
j_call: TRBJ1-1; clone_size: many; d_call: TRBD1; v_call: TRBV5-1; cdr3_aa: CASSSKQGAYTEAFF; cdr3_nt: TGCGCCAGCAGCTCAAAACAGGGGGCATACACTGAAGCTTTCTTT
j_call: TRBJ1-5; clone_size: many; d_call: -; v_call: TRBV6-2/TRBV6-3; cdr3_aa: CASSSHTGSNQPQHF; cdr3_nt: TGTGCCAGCAGCTCCCACACTGGAAGCAATCAGCCCCAGCATTTT
j_call: TRBJ2-7; clone_size: many; d_call: TRBD1; v_call: TRBV5-1; cdr3_aa: CASSLGDRSYEQYF; cdr3_nt: TGTGCCAGCAGTTTAGGGGACAGATCCTACGAGCAGTACTTC
j_call: TRBJ2-7; clone_size: many; d_call: -; v_call: TRBV12-3/TRBV12-4; cdr3_aa: CASTRDSYEQYF; cdr3_nt: TGTGCCAGCACCAGGGACTCCTACGAGCAGTACTTC
j_call: TRBJ1-2; clone_size: many; d_call: -; v_call: TRBV10-3; cdr3_aa: CAISESRSQGGYTF; cdr3_nt: TGTGCCATCAGTGAGTCACGTTCGCAGGGTGGCTACACCTTC
j_call: TRBJ2-5; clone_size: -; d_call: -; v_call: TRBV6-5; cdr3_aa: CASSYSYSSQETQYF; cdr3_nt: TGTGCCAGCAGTTACTCTTACAGCTCCCAAGAGACCCAGTACTTC
j_call: TRBJ1-2; clone_size: -; d_call: -; v_call: TRBV7-8; cdr3_aa: CASSPYRAGGYTF; cdr3_nt: TGTGCCAGCAGCCCATACAGAGCGGGTGGCTACACCTTC
j_call: TRBJ1-5; clone_size: many; d_call: -; v_call: TRBV12-3/TRBV12-4; cdr3_aa: CASSQADVLQPQHF; cdr3_nt: TGTGCCAGCAGTCAAGCAGACGTGCTCCAGCCCCAGCATTTT
j_call: TRBJ1-5; clone_size: -; d_call: -; v_call: TRBV6-2/TRBV6-3; cdr3_aa: CASSLVNRNQPQHF; cdr3_nt: TGTGCCAGCAGCTTGGTCAACCGCAATCAGCCCCAGCATTTT
j_call: TRBJ1-6; clone_size: -; d_call: -; v_call: TRBV4-1; cdr3_aa: CASSPQPGGLNSPLHF; cdr3_nt: TGCGCCAGCAGCCCGCAACCCGGGGGGCTGAATTCACCCCTCCACTTT
j_call: TRBJ1-1; clone_size: -; d_call: TRBD1; v_call: TRBV27; cdr3_aa: CASLGDRRTTGNTEAFF; cdr3_nt: TGTGCCAGCCTCGGGGACAGGAGGACGACGGGAAACACTGAAGCTTTCTTT
j_call: TRBJ1-5; clone_size: few; d_call: -; v_call: TRBV6-2/TRBV6-3; cdr3_aa: CASSYTGNQPQHF; cdr3_nt: TGTGCCAGCAGTTACACAGGGAATCAGCCCCAGCATTTT
j_call: TRBJ1-1; clone_size: many; d_call: -; v_call: TRBV13; cdr3_aa: CASSFGRGASANTEAFF; cdr3_nt: TGTGCCAGCAGCTTTGGAAGGGGGGCTTCCGCGAACACTGAAGCTTTCTTT
j_call: TRBJ2-2; clone_size: -; d_call: -; v_call: TRBV3-1; cdr3_aa: CASSQDRWQSGELFF; cdr3_nt: TGTGCCAGCAGCCAAGATCGGTGGCAGTCCGGGGAGCTGTTTTTT
j_call: TRBJ2-7; clone_size: few; d_call: TRBD2; v_call: TRBV20-1; cdr3_aa: CSARDSAGAFYEQYF; cdr3_nt: TGCAGTGCTAGAGACTCAGCGGGAGCGTTCTACGAGCAGTACTTC
j_call: TRBJ2-5; clone_size: -; d_call: -; v_call: TRBV11-1; cdr3_aa: CASSSKDRETQYF; cdr3_nt: TGTGCCAGCAGCTCCAAAGATCGGGAGACCCAGTACTTC
j_call: TRBJ1-2; clone_size: -; d_call: -; v_call: TRBV6-5; cdr3_aa: CASGYRTAPWGYTF; cdr3_nt: TGTGCCAGCGGTTACCGGACGGCCCCCTGGGGCTACACCTTC
j_call: TRBJ2-5; clone_size: many; d_call: -; v_call: TRBV28; cdr3_aa: CASSPRRETQYF; cdr3_nt: TGTGCCAGCAGCCCTCGACGGGAGACCCAGTACTTC
j_call: TRBJ2-7; clone_size: -; d_call: TRBD2; v_call: TRBV6-1; cdr3_aa: CASSERGEVYEQYF; cdr3_nt: TGTGCCAGCAGTGAGCGGGGGGAGGTTTACGAGCAGTACTTC
j_call: TRBJ2-5; clone_size: -; d_call: -; v_call: TRBV2; cdr3_aa: CASAPAGVGTQYF; cdr3_nt: TGTGCCAGCGCTCCCGCGGGTGTCGGGACCCAGTACTTC
j_call: TRBJ2-2; clone_size: -; d_call: TRBD2; v_call: TRBV7-2; cdr3_aa: CASSLAFAGGPNTGELFF; cdr3_nt: TGTGCCAGCAGCTTAGCGTTCGCGGGGGGGCCGAACACCGGGGAGCTGTTTTTT
j_call: TRBJ1-2; clone_size: few; d_call: TRBD1; v_call: TRBV6-2/TRBV6-3; cdr3_aa: CASSYSTTGGHGYTF; cdr3_nt: TGTGCCAGCAGTTACTCGACAACAGGGGGCCATGGCTACACCTTC